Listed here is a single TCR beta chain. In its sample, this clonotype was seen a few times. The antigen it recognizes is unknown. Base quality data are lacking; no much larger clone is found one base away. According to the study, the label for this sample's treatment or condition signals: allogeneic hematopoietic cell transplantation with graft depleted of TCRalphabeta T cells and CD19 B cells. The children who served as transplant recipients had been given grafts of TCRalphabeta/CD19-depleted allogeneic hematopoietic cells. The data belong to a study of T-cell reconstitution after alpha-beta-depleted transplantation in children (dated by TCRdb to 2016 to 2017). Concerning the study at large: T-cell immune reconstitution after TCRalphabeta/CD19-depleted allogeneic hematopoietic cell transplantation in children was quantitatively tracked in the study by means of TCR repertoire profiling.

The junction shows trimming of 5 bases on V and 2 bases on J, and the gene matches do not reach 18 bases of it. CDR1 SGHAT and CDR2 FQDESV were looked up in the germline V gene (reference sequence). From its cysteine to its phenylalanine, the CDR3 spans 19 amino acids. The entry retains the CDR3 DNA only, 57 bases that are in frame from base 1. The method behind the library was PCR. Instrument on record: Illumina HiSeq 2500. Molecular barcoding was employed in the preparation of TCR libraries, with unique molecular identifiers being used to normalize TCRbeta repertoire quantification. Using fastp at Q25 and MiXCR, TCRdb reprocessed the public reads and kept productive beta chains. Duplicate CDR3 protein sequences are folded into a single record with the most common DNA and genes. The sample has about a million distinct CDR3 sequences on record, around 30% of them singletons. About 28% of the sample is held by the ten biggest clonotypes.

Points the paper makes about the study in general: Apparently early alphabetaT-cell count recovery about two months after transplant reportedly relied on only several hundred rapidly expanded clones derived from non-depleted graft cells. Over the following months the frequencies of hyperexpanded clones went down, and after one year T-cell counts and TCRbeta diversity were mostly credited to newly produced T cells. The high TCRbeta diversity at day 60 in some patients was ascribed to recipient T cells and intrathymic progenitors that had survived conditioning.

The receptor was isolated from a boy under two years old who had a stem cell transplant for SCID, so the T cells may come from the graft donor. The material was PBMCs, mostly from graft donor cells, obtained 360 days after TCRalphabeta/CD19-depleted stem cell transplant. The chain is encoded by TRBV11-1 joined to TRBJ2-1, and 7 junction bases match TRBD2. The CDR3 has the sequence CASSLTAGAGDRPYNEQFF. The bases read TGTGCCAGCAGCCTAACCGCAGGCGCGGGGGACCGTCCCTACAATGAGCAGTTCTTC.